Listed below are T cell receptor beta chains from one sample, sequenced in a study of identical twins. MiXCR, run by TCRdb on the 5' RACE reads, gives a single entry per CDR3 protein. The data hold hundreds of thousands of distinct CDR3 sequences, with 8.6% observed a single time. These data are also associated with another study on yellow fever vaccine responses in identical twins.

The sample was PBMCs. These receptor sequences come from a woman aged 18-29 years in good health. The CDR3 runs from the conserved cysteine through the conserved F or W. Fields, in order: V gene, CDR3 length, D gene, clone size, J gene, CDR3 protein, CDR3 DNA. D genes are given only for firm matches. Some rows mark clone size as missing; the rest say once, few, many or name a class of expanded clone.

v_call: TRBV3-1
cdr3_length: 12
d_call: NA
clone_size: many
j_call: TRBJ2-1
cdr3_aa: CASSQSNNEQFF
cdr3_nt: TGTGCCAGCAGCCAATCGAACAATGAGCAGTTCTTC

v_call: TRBV9
cdr3_length: 17
d_call: TRBD2
clone_size: NA
j_call: TRBJ2-2
cdr3_aa: CASSVDPGREVTGELFF
cdr3_nt: TGTGCCAGCAGCGTAGACCCGGGGAGGGAGGTCACCGGGGAGCTGTTTTTT

v_call: TRBV12-3/TRBV12-4
cdr3_length: 15
d_call: NA
clone_size: NA
j_call: TRBJ2-2
cdr3_aa: CASSLRDPYPGELFF
cdr3_nt: TGTGCCAGCAGTTTAAGGGATCCGTACCCCGGGGAGCTGTTTTTT

v_call: TRBV20-1
cdr3_length: 15
d_call: TRBD1
clone_size: NA
j_call: TRBJ1-1
cdr3_aa: CSAFTPRDRRTEAFF
cdr3_nt: TGCAGTGCTTTTACCCCCCGGGACAGAAGGACTGAAGCTTTCTTT

v_call: TRBV7-3
cdr3_length: 13
d_call: NA
clone_size: NA
j_call: TRBJ1-5
cdr3_aa: CASSSGPDQPQHF
cdr3_nt: TGTGCCAGCAGCTCGGGACCGGATCAGCCCCAGCATTTT

v_call: TRBV7-9
cdr3_length: 13
d_call: NA
clone_size: few
j_call: TRBJ2-5
cdr3_aa: CASSLQSKETQYF
cdr3_nt: TGTGCCAGCAGCCTGCAATCAAAAGAGACCCAGTACTTC

v_call: TRBV14
cdr3_length: 18
d_call: TRBD1
clone_size: NA
j_call: TRBJ2-7
cdr3_aa: CASSQIGFVTGDYYEQYF
cdr3_nt: TGTGCCAGCAGCCAAATTGGTTTCGTCACAGGGGATTACTACGAGCAGTACTTC

v_call: TRBV4-3
cdr3_length: 18
d_call: TRBD2
clone_size: many
j_call: TRBJ2-3
cdr3_aa: CASSQEGSGRDYTDTQYF
cdr3_nt: TGCGCCAGCAGCCAAGAAGGCTCTGGACGGGACTACACAGATACGCAGTATTTT

v_call: TRBV6-2/TRBV6-3
cdr3_length: 15
d_call: NA
clone_size: NA
j_call: TRBJ2-7
cdr3_aa: CASSYSDGFGYEQYF
cdr3_nt: TGTGCCAGCAGTTACTCGGACGGCTTTGGGTACGAGCAGTACTTC

v_call: TRBV14
cdr3_length: 16
d_call: TRBD2
clone_size: NA
j_call: TRBJ2-3
cdr3_aa: CASSRLAGGTADTQYF
cdr3_nt: TGTGCCAGCAGCCGCCTAGCGGGAGGAACCGCAGATACGCAGTATTTT

v_call: TRBV6-2/TRBV6-3
cdr3_length: 15
d_call: TRBD2
clone_size: NA
j_call: TRBJ2-3
cdr3_aa: CASDSSGSDSDTQYF
cdr3_nt: TGTGCCAGCGATTCCAGCGGGAGTGATTCAGATACGCAGTATTTT

v_call: TRBV20-1
cdr3_length: 14
d_call: NA
clone_size: many
j_call: TRBJ2-5
cdr3_aa: CSASREAAQETQYF
cdr3_nt: TGCAGTGCTAGTCGAGAGGCAGCCCAAGAGACCCAGTACTTC

v_call: TRBV29-1
cdr3_length: 14
d_call: TRBD1
clone_size: few
j_call: TRBJ1-2
cdr3_aa: CSVAGTDFSYGYTF
cdr3_nt: TGCAGCGTTGCGGGGACAGATTTCTCCTATGGCTACACCTTC

v_call: TRBV11-2
cdr3_length: 14
d_call: NA
clone_size: few
j_call: TRBJ2-5
cdr3_aa: CASSPETQQETQYF
cdr3_nt: TGTGCCAGCAGCCCCGAGACACAACAAGAGACCCAGTACTTC

v_call: TRBV3-1
cdr3_length: 16
d_call: TRBD1
clone_size: NA
j_call: TRBJ2-2
cdr3_aa: CASSQGGTGGPGELFF
cdr3_nt: TGTGCCAGCAGCCAAGGTGGGACAGGGGGACCCGGGGAGCTGTTTTTT

v_call: TRBV25-1
cdr3_length: 19
d_call: NA
clone_size: few
j_call: TRBJ2-3
cdr3_aa: CASSEYGPSQGRSTDTQYF
cdr3_nt: TGTGCCAGCAGTGAATATGGTCCTTCGCAGGGGCGAAGCACAGATACGCAGTATTTT

v_call: TRBV29-1
cdr3_length: 12
d_call: NA
clone_size: NA
j_call: TRBJ1-1
cdr3_aa: CSAREFSTEAFF
cdr3_nt: TGCAGCGCTCGGGAGTTCAGCACTGAAGCTTTCTTT

v_call: TRBV11-2
cdr3_length: 15
d_call: NA
clone_size: NA
j_call: TRBJ2-1
cdr3_aa: CASSLIRFLVNEQFF
cdr3_nt: TGTGCCAGCAGCTTAATCCGATTCCTTGTCAATGAGCAGTTCTTC

v_call: TRBV28
cdr3_length: 15
d_call: NA
clone_size: NA
j_call: TRBJ2-7
cdr3_aa: CASSFMARRSYEQYF
cdr3_nt: TGTGCCAGCAGTTTTATGGCCCGCCGCTCCTACGAGCAGTACTTC

v_call: TRBV5-1
cdr3_length: 16
d_call: TRBD1
clone_size: few
j_call: TRBJ2-1
cdr3_aa: CASSEGQGILDNEQFF
cdr3_nt: TGCGCCAGCAGCGAGGGACAGGGGATCTTGGACAATGAGCAGTTCTTC

v_call: TRBV10-3
cdr3_length: 12
d_call: NA
clone_size: NA
j_call: TRBJ2-2
cdr3_aa: CAISEYTGELFF
cdr3_nt: TGTGCCATCAGTGAATACACCGGGGAGCTGTTTTTT

v_call: TRBV20-1
cdr3_length: 15
d_call: NA
clone_size: NA
j_call: TRBJ2-3
cdr3_aa: CIARGSRGAADTQYF
cdr3_nt: TGCATTGCTAGAGGGTCTCGGGGGGCGGCAGATACGCAGTATTTT

v_call: TRBV4-2
cdr3_length: 14
d_call: NA
clone_size: few
j_call: TRBJ1-1
cdr3_aa: CASSHGRDGAEAFF
cdr3_nt: TGTGCCAGCAGCCATGGCCGGGACGGCGCTGAAGCTTTCTTT

v_call: TRBV18
cdr3_length: 15
d_call: TRBD1
clone_size: NA
j_call: TRBJ2-7
cdr3_aa: CASSSGQGKIYEQYF
cdr3_nt: TGTGCCAGCTCATCGGGACAGGGAAAGATCTACGAGCAGTACTTC

v_call: TRBV3-1
cdr3_length: 17
d_call: NA
clone_size: few
j_call: TRBJ2-6
cdr3_aa: CASSQELRGSGANVLTF
cdr3_nt: TGTGCCAGCAGCCAAGAACTCAGGGGCTCTGGGGCCAACGTCCTGACTTTC

v_call: TRBV14
cdr3_length: 15
d_call: TRBD1
clone_size: many
j_call: TRBJ2-3
cdr3_aa: CASSRGTGTTDTQYF
cdr3_nt: TGTGCCAGCAGCCGCGGGACAGGGACCACAGATACGCAGTATTTT

v_call: TRBV2
cdr3_length: 16
d_call: NA
clone_size: NA
j_call: TRBJ2-3
cdr3_aa: CASGSETRALPDTQYF
cdr3_nt: TGTGCCAGCGGATCCGAGACCCGGGCCCTCCCAGATACGCAGTATTTT

v_call: TRBV10-3
cdr3_length: 15
d_call: TRBD2
clone_size: few
j_call: TRBJ2-1
cdr3_aa: CAISPGGPMWNEQFF
cdr3_nt: TGTGCCATCAGCCCGGGGGGTCCGATGTGGAATGAGCAGTTCTTC

v_call: TRBV7-9
cdr3_length: 16
d_call: TRBD2
clone_size: NA
j_call: TRBJ2-1
cdr3_aa: CASSPYLAGLGNEQFF
cdr3_nt: TGTGCCAGCAGTCCTTATCTAGCGGGATTAGGCAATGAGCAGTTCTTC

v_call: TRBV5-1
cdr3_length: 17
d_call: NA
clone_size: few
j_call: TRBJ2-7
cdr3_aa: CASSLDSQVAGDYEQYF
cdr3_nt: TGCGCCAGCAGCTTGGATTCTCAGGTGGCAGGGGATTACGAGCAGTACTTC

v_call: TRBV6-1
cdr3_length: 14
d_call: TRBD1
clone_size: many
j_call: TRBJ2-2
cdr3_aa: CASSRQGDTGELFF
cdr3_nt: TGTGCCAGCAGCAGACAGGGAGACACCGGGGAGCTGTTTTTT

v_call: TRBV7-9
cdr3_length: 14
d_call: NA
clone_size: few
j_call: TRBJ1-4
cdr3_aa: CASSLAGFDEKLFF
cdr3_nt: TGTGCCAGCAGCTTAGCAGGGTTTGATGAAAAACTGTTTTTT

v_call: TRBV10-3
cdr3_length: 13
d_call: TRBD1
clone_size: NA
j_call: TRBJ2-5
cdr3_aa: CATEGQGGETQYF
cdr3_nt: TGTGCCACCGAGGGACAGGGGGGTGAGACCCAGTACTTC

v_call: TRBV27
cdr3_length: 12
d_call: NA
clone_size: many
j_call: TRBJ2-1
cdr3_aa: CASSFGGHEQFF
cdr3_nt: TGTGCCAGCAGTTTCGGAGGGCATGAGCAGTTCTTC

v_call: TRBV7-2
cdr3_length: 13
d_call: NA
clone_size: many
j_call: TRBJ1-1
cdr3_aa: CASSDLLNTEAFF
cdr3_nt: TGTGCCAGCAGCGACCTGTTGAACACTGAAGCTTTCTTT